What follows describes a single TCR beta chain. Its antigen is unidentified. These data originate in a study of Ad26.COV2.S vaccination and SARS-CoV-2 variants. Overall study context: In the study, Ad26.COV2.S was injected intramuscularly once, or twice 56 days apart.

Regarding treatment: about 20 received Ad26.COV2.S at low or high dose, single or two shots; five or six received placebo; per-sample allocation not given. The samples were gathered on day 63 after the first injection of vaccine or placebo. It was Wuhan-strain SARS-CoV-2 spike that the Ad26 vaccine vector expressed. Study-level results: TCR breadth and depth estimates may have understated total T cell responses. Reportedly, spike-specific CD8+ and CD4+ T cell responses achieved substantial breadth once vaccination had taken place.

Using immunoSEQ multiplex PCR, the repertoire was profiled, and TCRdb retains in-frame clones only, with some absent. Here the sample spans under 550,000 clones, around 90% being singletons. The CDR3 contains 14 residues. Trimming cost V 5 bases and J 6 bases, with 17 bases left between them. Germline CDR1 reads SEHNR; CDR2 reads FQNEAQ (reference sequence). The sample consisted of peripheral blood, taken in a trial of Ad26.COV2.S vaccine versus placebo. The chain has TRBV7-9 and TRBJ2-7; D may be TRBD2 (7 bases). The clonotype was recovered from a person aged 18-65 years who received the Ad26.COV2.S COVID-19 vaccine or a placebo. CDR3 sequence: CASSPLGGGGEQYF. The CDR3 nucleotides read TGTGCCAGCAGCCCACTTGGGGGAGGGGGCGAGCAGTACTTC.